The next 8 T cell receptor beta chains were all read from a single sample in a study of T cell responses to AZD1222 COVID-19 vaccine. Using immunoSEQ multiplex PCR, the repertoire was profiled, and TCRdb retains in-frame clones only, with some absent. The data contain around 130,000 clones, roughly 90% of them singletons. The material was peripheral blood, obtained 28 days after the second AZD1222 dose. All receptors come from an adult who received the AZD1222 COVID-19 vaccine.

The chain links TRBV15 to TRBJ2-3, with 10 bases matching TRBD2. This CDR3 has 16 amino acids. Trimming at V came to 2 bases and at J to 4 bases, leaving 6 bases not matched to a gene. The germline V gene encodes CDR1 LNHNV and CDR2 YYDKDF (reference sequence). CDR3 sequence: CATSRTTSGKADTQYF. The CDR3 nucleotides read TGTGCCACCAGCAGAACCACTAGCGGGAAGGCAGATACGCAGTATTTT.

This rearrangement joins TRBV2 to TRBJ2-1; the D is unclear. Germline CDR1 SNHLY, CDR2 FYNNEI. This CDR3 has 16 amino acids. V lost 3 bases, J lost 2 bases, and 14 bases lay in between. The DNA of the CDR3 is TGTGCCAGCAGTGAGTATGGCCTCCCCCCCTACAATGAGCAGTTCTTC. This translates into CASSEYGLPPYNEQFF.

The V call is TRBV4-2, the J call TRBJ1-2; 7 positions agree with TRBD1. This CDR3 contains 17 residues. Germline-derived CDR1 and CDR2 are LGHNA and YNFKEQ. V lost 8 bases to trimming and J lost 5 bases; unmatched junction nucleotides: 20. CDR3 DNA: TGTGCCAGCGGAAATCCAGGGGGAGGCCTTATTAGTTATGGCTACACCTTC. This gives the protein CASGNPGGGLISYGYTF.

The chain employs TRBV2 and TRBJ2-1; TRBD2 aligns across 12 bases. Looked up from germline, CDR1 is SNHLY and CDR2 is FYNNEI. The CDR3 spans 14 residues. With 8 bases clipped from V and 5 bases from J, the junction kept 4 bases outside the gene matches. The CDR3 DNA follows: TGTGCCAGCGGGACTAGCGGGTTAAACAATGAGCAGTTCTTC. This codes for CASGTSGLNNEQFF.

V usage is TRBV3-1 (or the pseudogene TRBV3-2) and J usage is TRBJ2-7; D is tentatively TRBD1 or TRBD2 (5 bases each). The germline V gene encodes CDR1 LGHDT and CDR2 YNNKEL (reference sequence). The CDR3 spans 14 residues. The ends were cut back, 7 bases at V and 2 bases at J, with 15 bases in the middle. The CDR3 is CASTRGPGPYEQYF. As DNA, the CDR3 is TGTGCCAGCACCCGGGGACCCGGGCCCTACGAGCAGTACTTC.

The chain recombines TRBV7-2 with TRBJ2-2; D is possibly TRBD2 (6 bases). The CDR3 consists of 18 residues. The germline V gene has CDR1 SGHTA and CDR2 FQGNSA. V was clipped by 1 base and J by 7 bases, with 22 bases between them. Written as DNA, the CDR3 is TGTGCCAGCAGCTTAGTCAACTTCGGTTCTAGGGGAGGCGGGGAGCTGTTTTTT. Protein product: CASSLVNFGSRGGGELFF.

The chain links TRBV7-2 to TRBJ1-2; TRBD1 matches at 8 bases. J was trimmed by 6 bases and V by 0 bases; bases with no gene match: 3. This CDR3 contains 14 residues. Germline CDR1 SGHTA, CDR2 FQGNSA. This CDR3 reads CASSLAPTGDGYTF. The CDR3 nucleotides read TGTGCCAGCAGCTTAGCCCCGACAGGGGATGGCTACACCTTC.

Concerning this clone itself: This sample also contains other DNA sequences that code for the same CDR3. The chain employs TRBV29-1 and TRBJ1-3; tentatively, D is TRBD1 (5 bases). The V end was cut by 3 bases, the J end by 3 bases, with 6 bases between. CDR1 and CDR2 (germline): SQVTM, ANQGSEA. The CDR3 consists of 12 residues. The CDR3 DNA is TGCAGCGTTGAGGGGGGTGGAAACACCATATATTTT. Its translation is CSVEGGGNTIYF.